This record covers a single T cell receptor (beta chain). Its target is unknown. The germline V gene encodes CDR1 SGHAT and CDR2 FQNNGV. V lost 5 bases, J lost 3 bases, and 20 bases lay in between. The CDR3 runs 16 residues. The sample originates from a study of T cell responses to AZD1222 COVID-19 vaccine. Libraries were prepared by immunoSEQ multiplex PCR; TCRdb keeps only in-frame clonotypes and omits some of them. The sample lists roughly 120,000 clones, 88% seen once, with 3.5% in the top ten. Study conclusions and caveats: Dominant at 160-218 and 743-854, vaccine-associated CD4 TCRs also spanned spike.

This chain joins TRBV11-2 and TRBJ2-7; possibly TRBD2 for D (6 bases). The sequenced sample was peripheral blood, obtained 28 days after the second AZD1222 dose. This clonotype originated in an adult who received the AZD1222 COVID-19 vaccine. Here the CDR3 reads CASSHAYGRDRYEQYF. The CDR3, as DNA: TGTGCCAGCAGCCACGCGTATGGGCGGGATCGCTACGAGCAGTACTTC.